Reported below is one T cell receptor (beta chain). The sample originates from a study of blood T cell repertoires in COVID-19. Study details: Sites in the United States, Italy and Spain provided acute and convalescent COVID-19 samples. PBMCs, B-cell-depleted T cells, or T cells provided the cDNA or gDNA that made up the material.

From germline, CDR1 is SGHRS and CDR2 YFSETQ. V was clipped by 3 bases and J by 0 bases, with 15 bases between them. The CDR3 contains 16 residues. The data were produced by immunoSEQ multiplex PCR, yet TCRdb's version contains in-frame clones alone and is incomplete. The sample has about 150,000 clones, nearly 80% seen once. The chain recombines TRBV5-1 with TRBJ1-1, with D hard to call. The clonotype originates from a man older than 75 with acute or convalescent COVID-19. Sequencing input: peripheral blood. The CDR3 DNA reads as TGCGCCAGCAGCTCTGCAAACGGTGATCTGAACACTGAAGCTTTCTTT. It codes for CASSSANGDLNTEAFF.